The clone carrying this T cell receptor beta chain was detected only a few times. CD8+CD4-CCR7+CD45RA+ cells were sorted as naive CD8 T cells. This record belongs to a study of molecular identifiers for immune sequencing clone quantification. TCRdb reprocessed the PCR reads via MiXCR and lists one record per CDR3 protein. The sample shows under 800,000 distinct CDR3 sequences, around 25% of them seen only once. This CDR3 is 14 amino acids long. The J segment lost 12 bases and the V segment lost 8 bases, leaving 10 bases of the junction unmatched. This sequence was found in a human donor in good health. Some libraries in this study had Jurkat cell RNA spiked in. The chain uses TRBV12-3 or TRBV12-4 and TRBJ2-1; 13 bases line up with TRBD2. Material for sequencing was naive CD8+ T cells from blood, with Jurkat cell RNA spiked in. Subset meaning: FACS-sorted CD8+CD4-CCR7+CD45RA+ naive T cells. CDR3 region: CASGGTSGNIWQFF. The CDR3 DNA reads TGTGCCAGCGGCGGGACTAGCGGGAATATATGGCAGTTCTTC.